The sequence of this T cell receptor (beta chain) was determined in a study of CD8+ T cells in alopecia areata. RNA was extracted and reverse transcribed into cDNA as the sequencing template. Clones were sequenced by immunoSEQ multiplex PCR, and TCRdb holds only the in-frame ones, with some missing. The sample has a few hundred thousand clones; approximately 72% are singletons. Findings of the study overall: Among the top 100, expanded CD8+ clones, as well as scalp clonality, were significantly decreased by tofacitinib.

Comment on this clone: What it binds is unknown.

This CDR3 is 12 amino acids long. Looked up from germline, CDR1 is ENHRY and CDR2 is SYGVKD. V dropped 6 bases and J dropped 1; count of bases not matched to a gene: 0. Treatment here: oral pan-JAK inhibitor, 5-10 mg twice daily. The receptor comes from a human donor with alopecia areata. The gene calls are TRBV10-3 and TRBJ2-7, with 7 nucleotides matching TRBD1. The material sequenced was CD4+ T cells sorted from blood, taken at approximately week 44, from a patient treated with tofacitinib. CDR3 protein: CAIRGQSYEQYF. The CDR3 DNA sequence: TGTGCCATCAGGGGACAGTCCTACGAGCAGTACTTC.